These 6 T cell receptor beta chains were sequenced from one sample in a study of T cells after posttransplantation cyclophosphamide. Assay used: immunoSEQ multiplex PCR; TCRdb lists only in-frame clones, some missing. This sample yields 45,000 to 60,000 clones, of which around nine tenths are seen a single time; around 3% belongs to the top ten. Material: PBMCs. These TCRs come from a woman in her fifties or sixties in good health and a related stem cell transplant donor.

The chain has TRBV10-3 and TRBJ1-4, with D tentatively TRBD1 (6 bases). Germline V gene sequence: CDR1 ENHRY, CDR2 SYGVKD. The ends were cut back, 2 bases at V and 4 bases at J, with 11 bases in the middle. The CDR3 consists of 15 residues. Here the CDR3 DNA reads TGTGCCATCAGTGAGGCAACAGGGTATAATGAAAAACTGTTTTTT. Translation gives CAISEATGYNEKLFF.

V is TRBV5-8 and J is TRBJ2-7; 9 nucleotides agree with TRBD2. CDR1 and CDR2 from the germline V gene are SGHTS and YDEGEE. This CDR3 comprises 15 residues. V was pared by 4 bases and J by 3 bases, with 8 bases of the junction left unmatched. The CDR3 nucleotides read TGTGCCAGCAGCCGGGCGGGGGGGCCCTACTACGAGCAGTACTTC. Protein: CASSRAGGPYYEQYF.

The J gene is TRBJ2-7, the V gene TRBV6-5, with TRBD1 identical over 10 bases. The ends lost 4 bases at V and 3 bases at J; junction bases unmatched: 9. Germline V CDR1 and CDR2: MNHEY, SVGAGI. This CDR3 spans 16 amino acids. CDR3 coding DNA: TGTGCCAGCAGTTTCATTATGACAGGGGGCGTCTACGAGCAGTACTTC. It codes for CASSFIMTGGVYEQYF.

This clone was observed a single time. This chain connects TRBV5-4 to TRBJ2-7, with D perhaps matching TRBD1 (6 bases). CDR1 is SGHNT and CDR2 is YYREEE in the germline V gene (reference sequence). Deletions cut 0 bases from V and 2 bases from J, with 12 bases between. CDR3 length: 15 residues. The CDR3 region is CASSLGGPRAYEQYF. The CDR3 DNA reads TGTGCCAGCAGCTTGGGGGGGCCCCGCGCCTACGAGCAGTACTTC.

In this sample, this clone turned up once. The chain uses TRBV30 and TRBJ1-2, with TRBD1 matching over 8 bases. The length of the CDR3 is 13 residues. The germline V gene encodes CDR1 GTSNPN and CDR2 SVGIG (reference sequence). The ends lost 5 bases at V and 5 bases at J; junction bases unmatched: 7. The CDR3 sequence: CAWGPGTGYGYTF. Here the CDR3 DNA reads TGTGCCTGGGGCCCCGGGACAGGTTATGGCTACACCTTC.

The chain combines TRBV6-6 with TRBJ2-3; 9 nucleotides line up with TRBD1. With 6 bases clipped from V and 0 bases from J, the junction kept 4 bases outside the gene matches. This CDR3 spans 15 amino acids. The germline V gene has CDR1 MNHNY and CDR2 SVGAGI (reference sequence). DNA for the CDR3: TGTGCCAGCAGCCTAGGACAGGGGAGCACAGATACGCAGTATTTT. Protein sequence: CASSLGQGSTDTQYF.